This T cell receptor (beta chain) was recorded in a study of vaccination effects on CD4 cells after COVID-19. In regard to this clone: Antigen specificity is unknown.

The ends lost 2 bases at V and 7 bases at J; junction bases unmatched: 6. The germline gives CDR1 SGHRS, CDR2 YFSETQ. This CDR3 has 13 residues. CD4+ T cell isolation took place after about 11 days of culture. Two-dose BNT162b2 or mRNA-1273 vaccination was given to participants. Vaccinated recipients, who were negative for nucleocapsid antibodies, had no history of SARS-CoV-2 infection. Sequencing used immunoSEQ multiplex PCR; TCRdb keeps in-frame clones, though not all of them. The table has under 55,000 clones, roughly 72% seen once; the top ten hold 6.5% to 8.5%. Study observations and caveats: Late post-vaccination, clones induced by infection and those induced by vaccine underwent marked clonal contraction. Healthy vaccinees had only 1 of 255 vaccine-induced clones cross-react with common cold coronaviruses. Convalescent patients were few in the study, and early post-infection timepoints were absent.

The sample here was CD4+ T cells from PBMCs cultured without peptide, taken after COVID-19 vaccination. The V and J genes are TRBV5-1 and TRBJ2-7, with TRBD1 matching over 7 bases. The source is a human donor who received a COVID-19 vaccine. The CDR3 nucleotides read TGCGCCAGCAGCTTCCCCGCAGGGGGAGAGCAGTACTTC. Its protein is CASSFPAGGEQYF.